This section outlines one T cell receptor (beta chain) sequence together with its context. This CDR3 has 13 amino acids. Germline V lookup: CDR1 LNHDA, CDR2 SQIVND (reference sequence). Trimming took off 6 bases at V and 2 bases at J, with 10 bases between the two ends. The data were obtained in a study of yellow fever vaccine responses in identical twins. In TCRdb, the RT-PCR reads were re-called with MiXCR into one record per CDR3 protein. The table has about 13,000 distinct CDR3 sequences, just under 85% seen once; the top ten hold around 1.5%. The material sequenced was T cells from blood (PBMCs), unsorted or a sorted subset (not recorded which), taken before or after yellow fever vaccination (not recorded which). The chain couples TRBV19 to TRBJ2-5; D remains ambiguous. This clonotype originated in a woman aged 18-30 years who received the yellow fever vaccine. The CDR3 DNA reads as TGTGCCAGTAGGGTGGTGGGGCAAGAGACCCAGTACTTC. Encoded protein: CASRVVGQETQYF.